This entry is about one TCR beta chain. A Seattle source enrolled patients during active infection and followed them longitudinally. These data come from a study of blood T cell repertoires in COVID-19. Study as a whole: PBMCs, B-cell-depleted T cells, or T cells were the source of the cDNA or gDNA that made up the material.

Under the authors' procedure: Reference gene primer amplification yielded estimated nucleated cell counts. Here immunoSEQ multiplex PCR was the method, and the copy in TCRdb shows in-frame clones only, minus some. That table gives V, J and clone size, and the DNA gave D and trimming. The profile shows tens of thousands of clones, 85% to 90% of them singletons. The germline V and J ends were trimmed by 1 base and 6 bases, with 17 bases remaining between them. CDR1 and CDR2 (germline): SGHNT, YYREEE (reference sequence). The CDR3 length is 15 residues. This clonotype was obtained from a woman aged 55-70 years with COVID-19, enrolled during active disease. The sequencing sample was made of peripheral blood. The genes are TRBV5-4 and TRBJ2-7; D is possibly TRBD1 (6 bases). The CDR3 protein is CASSLTRTVGGEQYF. Written as DNA, the CDR3 is TGTGCCAGCAGCTTGACCCGGACAGTTGGTGGCGAGCAGTACTTC.